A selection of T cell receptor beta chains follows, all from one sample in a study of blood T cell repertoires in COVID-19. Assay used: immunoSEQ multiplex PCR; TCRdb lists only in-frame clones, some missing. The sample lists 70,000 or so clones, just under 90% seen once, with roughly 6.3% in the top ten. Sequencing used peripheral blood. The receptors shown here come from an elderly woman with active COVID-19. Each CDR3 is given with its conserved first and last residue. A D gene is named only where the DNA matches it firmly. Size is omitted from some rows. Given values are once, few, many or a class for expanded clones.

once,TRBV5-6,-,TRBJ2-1,CASSFLSLGSYNEQFF,TGTGCCAGCAGCTTCCTGTCCCTAGGCTCCTACAATGAGCAGTTCTTC
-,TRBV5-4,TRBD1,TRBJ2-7,CASSSRDRGVYEQYF,TGTGCCAGCAGCAGCCGGGACAGGGGGGTATACGAGCAGTACTTC
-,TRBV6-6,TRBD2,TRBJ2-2,CASSRLRGLAGGTPLTGELFF,TGTGCCAGCAGCCGACTAAGGGGACTAGCGGGAGGTACCCCCCTCACCGGGGAGCTGTTTTTT
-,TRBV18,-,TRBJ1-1,CASSPRKGVGNTEAFF,TGTGCCAGCTCACCACGTAAAGGGGTAGGGAACACTGAAGCTTTCTTT
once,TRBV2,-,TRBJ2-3,CASSYVADTQYF,TGTGCCAGCAGCTATGTGGCAGATACGCAGTATTTT
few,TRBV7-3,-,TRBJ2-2,CASSQPHPGELFF,TGTGCCAGCAGCCAACCACATCCCGGGGAGCTGTTTTTT
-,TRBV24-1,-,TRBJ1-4,CATSAATGLGEKLFF,TGTGCCACCAGTGCCGCGACAGGCCTTGGAGAAAAACTGTTTTTT
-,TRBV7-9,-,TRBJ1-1,CASSLSVDQEAFF,TGTGCCAGCAGCTTAAGCGTGGATCAGGAAGCTTTCTTT
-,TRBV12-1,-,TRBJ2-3,CASSLHILTDTQYF,TGTGCCAGCAGCCTCCATATACTCACAGATACGCAGTATTTT
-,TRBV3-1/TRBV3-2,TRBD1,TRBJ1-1,CASSQRDRDTEAFF,TGTGCCAGCAGCCAGCGGGACAGGGACACTGAAGCTTTCTTT
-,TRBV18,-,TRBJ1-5,CASSPTGFNQPQHF,TGTGCCAGCTCACCAACAGGGTTCAATCAGCCCCAGCATTTT
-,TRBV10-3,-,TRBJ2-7,CAISDISGVNEQYF,TGTGCCATCAGTGACATTTCGGGAGTGAACGAGCAGTACTTC
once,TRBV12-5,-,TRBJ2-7,CASGLPGTSYEQYF,TGTGCTAGTGGTTTGCCAGGAACCTCCTACGAGCAGTACTTC
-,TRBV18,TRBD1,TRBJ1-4,CASSPDRSGGTFEKLFF,TGTGCCAGCTCACCCGACCGTTCAGGGGGGACTTTTGAAAAACTGTTTTTT
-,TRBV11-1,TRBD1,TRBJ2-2,CASSQDRVAGELFF,TGTGCCAGCAGCCAAGACAGGGTAGCCGGGGAGCTGTTTTTT
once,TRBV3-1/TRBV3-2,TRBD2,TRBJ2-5,CASSHAGGGETQYF,TGTGCCAGCAGCCACGCTGGGGGGGGAGAGACCCAGTACTTC
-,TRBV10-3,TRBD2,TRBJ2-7,CAISEGRRTGLAGEEQYF,TGTGCCATCAGTGAGGGGAGACGAACGGGACTAGCGGGAGAAGAGCAGTACTTC
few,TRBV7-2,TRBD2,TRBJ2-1,CASSLVSGRAANEQFF,TGTGCCAGCAGCTTGGTTAGCGGGAGGGCCGCGAATGAGCAGTTCTTC
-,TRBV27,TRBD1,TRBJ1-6,CASSLYSAGGNSPLHF,TGTGCCAGCAGTTTGTACTCGGCAGGGGGGAATTCACCCCTCCACTTT
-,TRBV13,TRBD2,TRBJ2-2,CASSLTSGNGELFF,TGTGCCAGCAGCTTGACTAGCGGGAACGGGGAGCTGTTTTTT
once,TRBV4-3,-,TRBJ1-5,CASSQVGTQPQHF,TGCGCCAGCAGCCAAGTTGGGACACAGCCCCAGCATTTT
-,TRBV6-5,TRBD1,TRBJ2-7,CASRGTVDEQYF,TGTGCCAGCAGGGGGACAGTAGACGAGCAGTACTTC
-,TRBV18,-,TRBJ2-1,CASSPTGRGGGNEQFF,TGTGCCAGCTCCCCCACGGGTCGAGGTGGTGGCAATGAGCAGTTCTTC
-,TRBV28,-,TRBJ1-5,CASSGVDSPRGVNQPQHF,TGTGCCAGCAGTGGGGTCGACAGTCCACGTGGGGTGAATCAGCCCCAGCATTTT
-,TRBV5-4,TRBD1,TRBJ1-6,CASSLTGGVYSPLHF,TGTGCCAGCAGCTTGACAGGGGGCGTTTATTCACCCCTCCACTTT
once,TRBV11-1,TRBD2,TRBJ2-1,CASSFRLAGAYNEQFF,TGTGCCAGCAGCTTCCGACTAGCTGGAGCCTACAATGAGCAGTTCTTC
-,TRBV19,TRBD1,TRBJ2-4,CASSRVGQGTNIQYF,TGTGCCAGTAGTAGAGTGGGACAGGGAACAAACATTCAGTACTTC
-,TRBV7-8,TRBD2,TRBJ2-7,CASSPREGLSYEQYF,TGTGCCAGCAGCCCCCGGGAGGGCCTCTCCTACGAGCAGTACTTC
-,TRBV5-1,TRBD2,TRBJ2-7,CASSPPTSGRTLYEQYF,TGCGCCAGCAGCCCCCCGACTAGCGGGAGGACCCTCTACGAGCAGTACTTC
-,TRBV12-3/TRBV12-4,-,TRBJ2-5,CASKQQETQYF,TGTGCCAGCAAACAGCAAGAGACCCAGTACTTC
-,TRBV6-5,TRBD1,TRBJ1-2,CASRSGTGPYGYTF,TGTGCCAGCAGGTCCGGGACAGGGCCCTATGGCTACACCTTC
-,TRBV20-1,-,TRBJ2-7,CSASWRVYEQYF,TGCAGTGCTAGTTGGAGGGTCTACGAGCAGTACTTC
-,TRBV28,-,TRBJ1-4,CASSAPRVTNEKLFF,TGTGCCAGCAGTGCCCCCAGGGTCACTAATGAAAAACTGTTTTTT
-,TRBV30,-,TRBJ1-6,CAWSEETGGSSPLHF,TGTGCCTGGAGTGAGGAAACAGGCGGTTCTTCACCCCTCCACTTT
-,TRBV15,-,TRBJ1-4,CATSRRTATNEKLFF,TGTGCCACCAGCAGAAGGACAGCAACTAATGAAAAACTGTTTTTT
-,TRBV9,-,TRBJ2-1,CASSVDEGSYNEQFF,TGTGCCAGCAGCGTAGATGAGGGATCCTACAATGAGCAGTTCTTC
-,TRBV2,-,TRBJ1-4,CASTVEVATNEKLFF,TGTGCCAGCACCGTGGAGGTCGCAACTAATGAAAAACTGTTTTTT
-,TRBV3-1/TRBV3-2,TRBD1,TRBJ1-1,CASSPLLGMDRGYFGGEAFF,TGTGCCAGCAGCCCGCTTTTGGGGATGGACAGGGGGTATTTCGGCGGTGAAGCTTTCTTT
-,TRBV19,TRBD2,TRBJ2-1,CAILTESGTSGSQDEQFF,TGTGCCATATTGACGGAATCCGGGACTAGCGGGAGTCAGGATGAGCAGTTCTTC
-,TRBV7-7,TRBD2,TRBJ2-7,CASSALGTSGRAKDEQYF,TGTGCTAGCAGCGCCCTCGGGACTAGCGGGAGGGCCAAAGACGAGCAGTACTTC
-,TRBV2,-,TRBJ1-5,CASRSQGHNQPQHF,TGTGCCAGCAGGTCCCAGGGCCACAATCAGCCCCAGCATTTT
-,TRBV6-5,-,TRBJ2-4,CASSYSPRAKNIQYF,TGTGCCAGCAGTTACTCGCCTCGGGCCAAAAACATTCAGTACTTC
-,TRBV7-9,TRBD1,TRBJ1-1,CASSPGLTGVYTEAFF,TGTGCCAGCAGCCCAGGTCTAACAGGGGTTTACACTGAAGCTTTCTTT
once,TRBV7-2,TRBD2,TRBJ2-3,CASSRYGLAGGGDTQYF,TGTGCCAGCAGTCGTTACGGACTAGCGGGAGGGGGAGATACGCAGTATTTT
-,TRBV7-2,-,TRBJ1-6,CASSLGVSSPLHF,TGTGCCAGCAGCTTGGGCGTCTCTTCACCCCTCCACTTT
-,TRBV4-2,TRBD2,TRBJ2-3,CASSQDRGLAGDTQYF,TGTGCCAGCAGCCAAGATCGTGGGCTAGCGGGAGATACGCAGTATTTT
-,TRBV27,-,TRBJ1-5,CASSLRGISNQPQHF,TGTGCCAGCAGTTTACGAGGAATTAGCAATCAGCCCCAGCATTTT
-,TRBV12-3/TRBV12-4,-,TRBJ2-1,CASSLWGDEQFF,TGTGCCAGCAGCTTGTGGGGGGATGAGCAGTTCTTC
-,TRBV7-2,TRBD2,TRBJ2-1,CASSLSGTSVGEQFF,TGTGCCAGCAGCTTATCGGGGACTAGCGTTGGTGAGCAGTTCTTC
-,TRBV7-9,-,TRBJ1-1,CASSFLAGLMNTEAFF,TGTGCCAGCAGCTTTCTGGCAGGACTTATGAACACTGAAGCTTTCTTT